These T cell receptor beta chains were read from a single sample in a study of blood T cell repertoires in COVID-19. Data came from immunoSEQ multiplex PCR; TCRdb stores just in-frame clones and leaves some out. The sample consists of 250,000 to 300,000 clones, nearly 90% of them appearing once. The source material was PBMCs or T cells enriched from blood (not recorded which). The receptors stem from a woman aged 45-59 years who had been exposed to COVID-19. Both conserved end residues are part of each CDR3. A D gene is named only where the DNA matches it firmly. Only some rows state a clone size, as once, few, many or a class for expanded clones.

J gene: TRBJ1-5; clone size: once; D gene: .; V gene: TRBV18; CDR3 DNA: TGTGCCAGCTCATCTGACAGCAGTCAGCCCCAGCATTTT; CDR3 protein: CASSSDSSQPQHF
J gene: TRBJ2-1; clone size: .; D gene: TRBD2; V gene: TRBV6-5; CDR3 DNA: TGTGCCAGCAGGCTGGCGGGGGAGAACAATGAGCAGTTCTTC; CDR3 protein: CASRLAGENNEQFF
J gene: TRBJ1-6; clone size: .; D gene: .; V gene: TRBV18; CDR3 DNA: TGTGCCAGCTCACCACAGGGGGAAAATTCACCCCTCCACTTT; CDR3 protein: CASSPQGENSPLHF
J gene: TRBJ2-1; clone size: .; D gene: TRBD2; V gene: TRBV28; CDR3 DNA: TGTGCCAGCAGCCAGGGACTAGCGGGGGGAAGCTCCTACAATGAGCAGTTCTTC; CDR3 protein: CASSQGLAGGSSYNEQFF
J gene: TRBJ1-1; clone size: .; D gene: .; V gene: TRBV19; CDR3 DNA: TGTGCCAGTAGTACAGAAGCCCGGGACACTGAAGCTTTCTTT; CDR3 protein: CASSTEARDTEAFF
J gene: TRBJ1-3; clone size: once; D gene: TRBD1; V gene: TRBV7-2; CDR3 DNA: TGTGCCAGCAGCCTGGGACAGGGAAGAAACACCATATATTTT; CDR3 protein: CASSLGQGRNTIYF
J gene: TRBJ1-2; clone size: .; D gene: .; V gene: TRBV7-2; CDR3 DNA: TGTGCCAGCAGCTTAGGTGGCAGGGGTAACTATGGCTACACCTTC; CDR3 protein: CASSLGGRGNYGYTF
J gene: TRBJ1-5; clone size: .; D gene: .; V gene: TRBV19; CDR3 DNA: TGTGCCAGTAGTATCACAGCAGGCAATCAGCCCCAGCATTTT; CDR3 protein: CASSITAGNQPQHF
J gene: TRBJ2-3; clone size: .; D gene: .; V gene: TRBV5-4; CDR3 DNA: TGTGCCAGCAGCTTGTCAGGCGCGCAGATGGATACGCAGTATTTT; CDR3 protein: CASSLSGAQMDTQYF
J gene: TRBJ2-7; clone size: .; D gene: .; V gene: TRBV7-9; CDR3 DNA: TGTGCCAGCAGCTTAGCCGGGGTTTTTTACGAGCAGTACTTC; CDR3 protein: CASSLAGVFYEQYF
J gene: TRBJ1-6; clone size: .; D gene: .; V gene: TRBV2; CDR3 DNA: TGTGCCAGCGGTAGACATAATAATTCACCCCTCCACTTT; CDR3 protein: CASGRHNNSPLHF
J gene: TRBJ1-3; clone size: .; D gene: TRBD1; V gene: TRBV3-1/TRBV3-2; CDR3 DNA: TGTGCCAGCAGCCAAGGGTGGAGACAGGGGGGAAACACCATATATTTT; CDR3 protein: CASSQGWRQGGNTIYF
J gene: TRBJ1-2; clone size: once; D gene: .; V gene: TRBV6-5; CDR3 DNA: TGTGCCAGCAGTTTTTCCCAGGGGCAATGGGGCTACACCTTC; CDR3 protein: CASSFSQGQWGYTF
J gene: TRBJ2-7; clone size: once; D gene: TRBD2; V gene: TRBV4-1; CDR3 DNA: TGCGCCAGCAGCCCGCGGGGGACCTCCTACGAGCAGTACTTC; CDR3 protein: CASSPRGTSYEQYF
J gene: TRBJ1-3; clone size: few; D gene: .; V gene: TRBV7-9; CDR3 DNA: TGTGCCAGCAGCTTAGATCAGGGAAACACCATATATTTT; CDR3 protein: CASSLDQGNTIYF
J gene: TRBJ1-5; clone size: .; D gene: .; V gene: TRBV2; CDR3 DNA: TGTGCCAGCAGTGAAGCTCTCAAGGGAGCCAATCAGCCCCAGCATTTT; CDR3 protein: CASSEALKGANQPQHF
J gene: TRBJ1-3; clone size: .; D gene: .; V gene: TRBV3-1/TRBV3-2; CDR3 DNA: TGTGCCAGCAGCCAAGAAACAGGGTACTCCGGAAACACCATATATTTT; CDR3 protein: CASSQETGYSGNTIYF
J gene: TRBJ2-5; clone size: once; D gene: TRBD2; V gene: TRBV7-2; CDR3 DNA: TGTGCCAGCAGCTATAAACGTAGCGGGGGTGCTCAAGAGACCCAGTACTTC; CDR3 protein: CASSYKRSGGAQETQYF
J gene: TRBJ2-7; clone size: .; D gene: .; V gene: TRBV5-1; CDR3 DNA: TGCGCCAGCAGCTTGGCGCCGGACACCTTCTCCTACGAGCAGTACTTC; CDR3 protein: CASSLAPDTFSYEQYF
J gene: TRBJ2-4; clone size: .; D gene: TRBD1; V gene: TRBV7-9; CDR3 DNA: TGTGCCAGCAGCTCCGACAGGGGGCTGGGGGCCAAAAACATTCAGTACTTC; CDR3 protein: CASSSDRGLGAKNIQYF
J gene: TRBJ2-7; clone size: .; D gene: .; V gene: TRBV4-1; CDR3 DNA: TGCGCCAGCAGCCAAGAGAAACGTCAGGGCATCTACGAGCAGTACTTC; CDR3 protein: CASSQEKRQGIYEQYF
J gene: TRBJ2-5; clone size: .; D gene: .; V gene: TRBV5-1; CDR3 DNA: TGCGCCAGCAGTTGGACAGAAGAGACCCAGTACTTC; CDR3 protein: CASSWTEETQYF
J gene: TRBJ1-1; clone size: once; D gene: .; V gene: TRBV7-2; CDR3 DNA: TGTGCCAGCAGCTTAGTCACAGGGACGGGCACTGAAGCTTTCTTT; CDR3 protein: CASSLVTGTGTEAFF
J gene: TRBJ2-3; clone size: .; D gene: TRBD2; V gene: TRBV5-1; CDR3 DNA: TGCGCCAGCAGCTTTGACACGGAAGGACTAGCGAACACAGATACGCAGTATTTT; CDR3 protein: CASSFDTEGLANTDTQYF
J gene: TRBJ2-5; clone size: .; D gene: .; V gene: TRBV13; CDR3 DNA: TGTGCCAGCAGCTTATCCAACCAAGAGACCCAGTACTTC; CDR3 protein: CASSLSNQETQYF
J gene: TRBJ2-3; clone size: .; D gene: TRBD2; V gene: TRBV27; CDR3 DNA: TGTGCCAGCAGTTTAGGGACTAGCGGCGCAGATACGCAGTATTTT; CDR3 protein: CASSLGTSGADTQYF
J gene: TRBJ2-1; clone size: .; D gene: TRBD2; V gene: TRBV6-5; CDR3 DNA: TGTGCCAGCAGTTATTTGCGGGGGGGCCACGATGAGCAGTTCTTC; CDR3 protein: CASSYLRGGHDEQFF
J gene: TRBJ1-2; clone size: .; D gene: .; V gene: TRBV3-1/TRBV3-2; CDR3 DNA: TGTGCCAGCAGCCAAGTGGGTGGGGAGTCCGGCTACACCTTC; CDR3 protein: CASSQVGGESGYTF